These T cell receptor beta chains were read from a single sample in a study of blood T cell repertoires in COVID-19. The method was immunoSEQ multiplex PCR; TCRdb's version includes in-frame clones alone and lacks a portion of them. In the table there are 100,000 to 150,000 clones, approximately 88% of which are singletons. Specimen: peripheral blood. The receptors here all came from a man between 65 and 85 years old with active COVID-19. Both conserved end residues are part of each CDR3. The D gene is left open where the match is weak. Clone size is given for some rows only: seen once, a few or many times, or a class if the clone is expanded.

j_call | v_call | d_call | clone_size | cdr3_nt | cdr3_aa
TRBJ1-2 | TRBV9 | - | once | TGTGCCAGCAGCGCCCCGACCGGCGGGGACTATGGCTACACCTTC | CASSAPTGGDYGYTF
TRBJ1-5 | TRBV5-1 | - | - | TGCGCCAGCAGCGACGGACTGAGCAATCAGCCCCAGCATTTT | CASSDGLSNQPQHF
TRBJ2-1 | TRBV7-3 | - | - | TGTGCCAGCAGCTTAATAGGGGCAAGATACAATGAGCAGTTCTTC | CASSLIGARYNEQFF
TRBJ1-2 | TRBV29-1 | - | - | TGCAGCGGGCGAGACATGGGGCATGGCTACACCTTC | CSGRDMGHGYTF
TRBJ2-1 | TRBV3-1/TRBV3-2 | - | - | TGTGCCAGCAGCCAAGAGATAGCCAGCACCTACAATGAGCAGTTCTTC | CASSQEIASTYNEQFF
TRBJ2-2 | TRBV28 | - | - | TGTGCCAGCAGTTTTTTCGCCGGGGAGCTGTTTTTT | CASSFFAGELFF
TRBJ1-1 | TRBV3-1/TRBV3-2 | TRBD1 | - | TGTGCCAGCAGCGCCAGGGGGGTGCAACGGAACACTGAAGCTTTCTTT | CASSARGVQRNTEAFF
TRBJ1-2 | TRBV30 | - | - | TGTGCCCTGACGGGGGGGGTTGGCTACACCTTC | CALTGGVGYTF
TRBJ2-5 | TRBV7-3 | TRBD1 | - | TGTGCCAGCAGCTTAACTTCGACAGGGCCAGAGACCCAGTACTTC | CASSLTSTGPETQYF
TRBJ2-5 | TRBV7-2 | - | - | TGTGCCAGCAGCCCCCAGGGTGGCAGACAAGAGACCCAGTACTTC | CASSPQGGRQETQYF
TRBJ1-2 | TRBV27 | TRBD1 | - | TGTGCCAGCAGCTGGGGGACAGTAAAGGACTATGGCTACACCTTC | CASSWGTVKDYGYTF
TRBJ1-3 | TRBV7-9 | TRBD1 | - | TGTGCCAGCAGCCCCCGGGACAGCGGAAACACCATATATTTT | CASSPRDSGNTIYF
TRBJ2-3 | TRBV7-8 | TRBD1 | - | TGTGCCAGCAGCCTCGGACAGGAACTCACAGATACGCAGTATTTT | CASSLGQELTDTQYF
TRBJ2-3 | TRBV18 | TRBD2 | - | TGTGCCAGCTCAAAGCGGGAGTCGGACACAGATACGCAGTATTTT | CASSKRESDTDTQYF
TRBJ2-7 | TRBV3-1/TRBV3-2 | TRBD2 | - | TGTGCCAGCAGCGCCCGGGGTACGGGAGGGGTGGACGAGCAGTACTTC | CASSARGTGGVDEQYF
TRBJ1-1 | TRBV6-6 | - | - | TGTGCCAGCAGTTCCAACACGAACACTGAAGCTTTCTTT | CASSSNTNTEAFF
TRBJ2-1 | TRBV27 | TRBD2 | - | TGTGCCAGCAGGTTAGCGGGAGGGCCTTACAATGAGCAGTTCTTC | CASRLAGGPYNEQFF
TRBJ2-1 | TRBV5-6 | TRBD2 | - | TGTGCCAGCAGCTTCCTAGCGGCCCTTTACAATGAGCAGTTCTTC | CASSFLAALYNEQFF
TRBJ1-4 | TRBV28 | - | once | TGTGCCAGCAGTTTCTTGGCAGCTAATGAAAAACTGTTTTTT | CASSFLAANEKLFF
TRBJ2-2 | TRBV29-1 | TRBD2 | - | TGCAGCGTTAGTACGGGGGGTGCCGGGGAGCTGTTTTTT | CSVSTGGAGELFF
TRBJ2-3 | TRBV10-3 | TRBD1 | - | TGTGCCATCAGTGAGACAGACAGGGGCACAGATACGCAGTATTTT | CAISETDRGTDTQYF
TRBJ2-3 | TRBV7-2 | TRBD2 | - | TGTGCCAGCAGACTAGGTGGTAGCGGGCGGGCAGATACGCAGTATTTT | CASRLGGSGRADTQYF
TRBJ2-3 | TRBV5-1 | TRBD2 | - | TGCGCCAGCAGCTTGGGGAGCGGGAATTCGGGAGATACGCAGTATTTT | CASSLGSGNSGDTQYF
TRBJ1-6 | TRBV5-4 | - | few | TGTGCCAGCAGCTTGGAACCCAGAGGGAATTCACCCCTCCACTTT | CASSLEPRGNSPLHF
TRBJ2-4 | TRBV7-9 | TRBD1 | once | TGTGCCAGCAGCTCGTTTTCGGACAGGAAAAACATTCAGTACTTC | CASSSFSDRKNIQYF
TRBJ1-2 | TRBV27 | TRBD1 | - | TGTGCCAGCAGTTTAACAGGGGACTATGGCTACACCTTC | CASSLTGDYGYTF
TRBJ2-7 | TRBV28 | TRBD1 | - | TGTGCCAGCAGTAGGACAGGGATCCACGAGCAGTACTTC | CASSRTGIHEQYF
TRBJ2-1 | TRBV21-1 | - | - | TGTGCCAGCAGCAGCCGGGACAGCCCCGAGGATGAGCAGTTCTTC | CASSSRDSPEDEQFF
TRBJ1-2 | TRBV4-1 | TRBD1 | - | TGCGCCAGCAGCCCACCGGACAGGGACATCTATGGCTACACCTTC | CASSPPDRDIYGYTF
TRBJ2-7 | TRBV2 | TRBD1 | - | TGTGCCAGCAGCTCGGACAGGGGGCTACCCTACGAGCAGTACTTC | CASSSDRGLPYEQYF
TRBJ1-4 | TRBV4-2 | TRBD1 | - | TGTGCCAGCAGCCAAGATCAGGGCAGGGGGAATGAAAAACTGTTTTTT | CASSQDQGRGNEKLFF
TRBJ2-7 | TRBV5-1 | TRBD1 | - | TGCGCCAGCAGCCAAGGACAGGGGTCTTCCTACGAGCAGTACTTC | CASSQGQGSSYEQYF
TRBJ2-1 | TRBV5-1 | TRBD1 | - | TGCGCCAGCAGCAGGGGGCTATCCTACAATGAGCAGTTCTTC | CASSRGLSYNEQFF
TRBJ2-1 | TRBV4-1 | - | - | TGCGCCAGCAGCTCAGGAGCGGTCAATGAGCAGTTCTTC | CASSSGAVNEQFF
TRBJ2-1 | TRBV11-2 | TRBD2 | - | TGTGCCAGCAGCAACCCCGGACTAGCGGATAACAATGAGCAGTTCTTC | CASSNPGLADNNEQFF
TRBJ2-5 | TRBV3-1/TRBV3-2 | TRBD1 | - | TGTGCCAGCAGCCCGACAGGGCAAGAGACCCAGTACTTC | CASSPTGQETQYF
TRBJ2-2 | TRBV28 | - | - | TGTGCCAGCAGCGCCCCTAGCGGAGGGGGGACCGGGGAGCTGTTTTTT | CASSAPSGGGTGELFF
TRBJ2-1 | TRBV11-2 | TRBD2 | few | TGTGCCAGCAGCTCGCTGGGCGGGAGTGGATATGAGCAGTTCTTC | CASSSLGGSGYEQFF
TRBJ1-5 | TRBV2 | TRBD1 | - | TGTGCCAGTTGGACAGGGGGCGCTGGGCAGCCCCAGCATTTT | CASWTGGAGQPQHF
TRBJ1-3 | TRBV5-1 | - | - | TGCGCCAGCAGCTTGGGGCCCAGGACAGAAGGAAACACCATATATTTT | CASSLGPRTEGNTIYF
TRBJ1-1 | TRBV12-5 | - | - | TGTGCTAGTGGTGAGACAGAAAACACTGAAGCTTTCTTT | CASGETENTEAFF
TRBJ1-3 | TRBV7-9 | - | - | TGTGCCAGCAGCCCAACGGAGGATATTGGAAACACCATATATTTT | CASSPTEDIGNTIYF
TRBJ2-1 | TRBV2 | - | - | TGTGCCAGGGGTGGTCGGGACTCATCCTACAATGAGCAGTTCTTC | CARGGRDSSYNEQFF
TRBJ2-7 | TRBV20-1 | TRBD1 | - | TGCAGTGTCGACAGGGAAGGCGAGCAGTACTTC | CSVDREGEQYF
TRBJ2-7 | TRBV7-2 | TRBD2 | once | TGTGCCAGCAGCTTAGGTGCGGGAGGGCCCTACGAGCAGTACTTC | CASSLGAGGPYEQYF